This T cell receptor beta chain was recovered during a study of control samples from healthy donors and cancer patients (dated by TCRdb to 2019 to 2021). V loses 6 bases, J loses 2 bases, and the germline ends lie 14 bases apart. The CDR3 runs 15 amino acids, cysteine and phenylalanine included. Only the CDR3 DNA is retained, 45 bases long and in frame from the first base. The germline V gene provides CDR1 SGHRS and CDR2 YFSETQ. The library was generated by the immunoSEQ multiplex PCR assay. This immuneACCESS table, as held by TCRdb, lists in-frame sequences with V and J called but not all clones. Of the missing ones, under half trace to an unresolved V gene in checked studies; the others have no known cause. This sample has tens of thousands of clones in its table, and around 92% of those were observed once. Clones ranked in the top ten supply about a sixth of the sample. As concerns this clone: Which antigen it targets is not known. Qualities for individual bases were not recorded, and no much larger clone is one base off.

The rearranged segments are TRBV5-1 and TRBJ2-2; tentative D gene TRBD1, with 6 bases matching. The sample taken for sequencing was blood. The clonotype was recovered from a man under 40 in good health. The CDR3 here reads CASTQPGQNTGELFF. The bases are TGCGCCAGCACCCAACCGGGACAAAACACCGGGGAGCTGTTTTTT.